These T cell receptor beta chains were read from a single sample in a study of cytomegalovirus exposure and HLA in healthy donors. TCRdb's table, derived via immunoSEQ multiplex PCR, lists solely in-frame clones and lacks some. The sample shows roughly 160,000 clones, around 68% of them seen only once. The material sequenced was PBMCs. These receptors came from a girl aged 10-17 years in good health and CMV-seronegative. The CDR3 runs from the conserved cysteine through the conserved F or W. D genes are given only for firm matches. The size of a clone is reported for some rows only, either as once, few or many, or as a class for expanded clones.

d_call j_call clone_size v_call cdr3_nt cdr3_aa
- TRBJ1-6 few TRBV7-9 TGTGCCAGCAGGCGGACTGATGATTCACCCCTCCACTTT CASRRTDDSPLHF
- TRBJ1-1 - TRBV5-1 TGCGCCAGCAGCTTGGGATTGGAGCAAGCTTTCTTT CASSLGLEQAFF
- TRBJ1-1 - TRBV10-2 TGCGCCAGCAGTTCTCAGGGTGTTGAAGCTTTCTTT CASSSQGVEAFF
TRBD2 TRBJ2-1 - TRBV7-9 TGTGCCAGCAGCTTAGGGGTAGCGGGGGGCTACAATGAGCAGTTCTTC CASSLGVAGGYNEQFF
- TRBJ1-1 - TRBV10-3 TGTGCCATCAGTGAGGGCGGCAGGGATGAAGCTTTCTTT CAISEGGRDEAFF
TRBD1 TRBJ1-5 - TRBV30 TGTGCCTGGAGTGCCCCCGGGACAGGGAAACAGCCCCAGCATTTT CAWSAPGTGKQPQHF
TRBD1 TRBJ1-1 - TRBV15 TGTGCCACCAGCATCACAGGGGGAAGGACTGAAGCTTTCTTT CATSITGGRTEAFF
- TRBJ1-2 - TRBV6-5 TGTGCCAGCGCGGAAAATAACTATGGCTACACCTTC CASAENNYGYTF
- TRBJ2-7 - TRBV23-1 TGCGCCAGCAGTCAATCAAGGTGGAGTCTCTCCTACGAGCAGTACTTC CASSQSRWSLSYEQYF
TRBD2 TRBJ2-5 - TRBV5-4 TGTGCCAGCAGCCCCCCGGGGTTGGGGGGGTACCAAGAGACCCAGTACTTC CASSPPGLGGYQETQYF
- TRBJ2-7 - TRBV5-1 TGCGCCAGCAACCCATGGCAGGGAGGCGAGCAGTACTTC CASNPWQGGEQYF
- TRBJ1-6 - TRBV9 TGTGCCAGCAGCGCAGGGCAAACTTCACCCCTCCACTTT CASSAGQTSPLHF
- TRBJ2-7 - TRBV6-1 TGTGCCAGCACACAGGAGGGCCCGGCGCCCTACGAGCAGTACTTC CASTQEGPAPYEQYF
- TRBJ1-5 - TRBV27 TGTGCCAGCAGTTTAACGGGCGGGGCTCGGCCCCAGCATTTT CASSLTGGARPQHF
TRBD1 TRBJ1-2 once TRBV5-1 TGCGCCAGCAGCCCGGGACAGGGGTTCTATGGCTACACCTTC CASSPGQGFYGYTF
TRBD1 TRBJ2-7 few TRBV4-1 TGCGCCAGCAGTGGGACAGGGGGGACCCACGAGCAGTACTTC CASSGTGGTHEQYF